Each of the 28 T cell receptor beta chains below was sequenced from the same sample in a study of early stage breast cancer tumors. Produced via immunoSEQ multiplex PCR; TCRdb's table is partial and in-frame only. This sample carries tens of thousands of clones, about two thirds of them seen once, and the ten largest clones take 5.5% to 8%. The sequenced material came from blood. These receptors were taken from a person in their fifties with breast cancer.

This clone occurred once. The gene calls are TRBV21-1 and TRBJ1-1; the table names TRBD1, a call not compared with the DNA. TRBV21-1 is a pseudogene locus. The CDR3 extends over 12 amino acids. The CDR3 loop is CASSRSTGNGFF. CDR3 nucleotide sequence: TGTGCCAGCAGCAGATCGACAGGGAATGGCTTCTTT.

The chain joins TRBV19 to TRBJ2-7, with a tentative D call TRBD1 (5 bases). V was trimmed by 4 bases and J by 3 bases, leaving 10 bases between them. Germline CDR1 LNHDA, CDR2 SQIVND (reference sequence). This CDR3 contains 13 residues. In nucleotides, the CDR3 is TGTGCCAGTAGTAATAGGGGTGGCTACGAGCAGTACTTC. Amino acid sequence: CASSNRGGYEQYF. Combining the CDR3 with reference TRBV19 and TRBJ2-7 gives the whole variable domain DGGITQSPKYLFRKEGQNVTLSCEQNLNHDAMYWYRQDPGQGLRLIYYSQIVNDFQKGDIAEGYSVSREKKESFPLTVTSAQKNPTAFYLCASSNRGGYEQYFGPGTRLTVT.

The J gene is TRBJ1-3, the V gene TRBV7-9, with D unclear. The germline CDR1 and CDR2 sequences are SEHNR and FQNEAQ (reference sequence). Deletions cut 0 bases from V and 0 bases from J, with 6 bases between. CDR3 length: 15 amino acids. Here the CDR3 DNA reads TGTGCCAGCAGCTTAGCAGCACTCTCTGGAAACACCATATATTTT. It codes for CASSLAALSGNTIYF.

The chain has TRBV21-1 and TRBJ1-1. TRBV21-1 is listed as a pseudogene. This CDR3 is 17 amino acids long. The CDR3 region is CASSHRRDPLLNTEAFF. As DNA, the CDR3 is TGTGCCAGCAGCCACAGGCGGGACCCCCTTCTGAACACTGAAGCTTTCTTT.

The chain carries TRBV5-6 and TRBJ1-6; a weak D match, TRBD1 (5 bases). The CDR3 contains 15 residues. V shed 1 base and J shed 10 bases, with 15 bases lying between them. Germline V CDR1 and CDR2: SGHDT, YYEEEE. The CDR3 reads CASSLRQGRSSPLHF. In DNA, the CDR3 is TGTGCCAGCAGCTTGAGGCAGGGAAGAAGCTCACCCCTCCACTTT.

This clone was detected only a few times. The chain employs TRBV19 and TRBJ2-7; D perhaps matches TRBD1 (6 bases). The length of the CDR3 is 14 residues. V was cut by 6 bases and J by 10 bases, with 22 bases left in between. Germline loops: CDR1 LNHDA, CDR2 SQIVND (reference sequence). The CDR3 protein is CASSPPGPTTGQYF. CDR3 nucleotides: TGTGCCAGTAGCCCACCGGGCCCGACGACAGGCCAGTACTTC.

The rearrangement uses TRBV10-3 and TRBJ1-3; possible D gene TRBD1, 5 bases. V dropped 7 bases and J dropped 4 bases, with 11 bases sitting between them. Per germline, CDR1 ENHRY and CDR2 SYGVKD. This CDR3 spans 13 amino acids. CDR3 in DNA: TGTGCCATCAACCAGGGATCCGGAAACACCATATATTTT. Amino acid sequence: CAINQGSGNTIYF.

This clone has only a few counts. The chain joins TRBV29-1 to TRBJ2-5; D might be TRBD2 (5 bases). Trimming took off 0 bases at V and 7 bases at J, with 15 bases between the two ends. Germline V lookup: CDR1 SQVTM, CDR2 ANQGSEA. The CDR3 sequence is 14 residues long. CDR3 sequence: CSVEEFGILGTQYF. CDR3 sequence (DNA): TGCAGCGTTGAAGAATTCGGGATTCTAGGGACCCAGTACTTC.

V and J are TRBV9 and TRBJ2-5, with TRBD1 matching 7 bases. In germline, CDR1 is SGDLS, CDR2 YYNGEE. There are 14 residues in the CDR3. V gave up 3 bases and J gave up 7 bases; unmatched junction bases: 9. For the CDR3, the DNA is TGTGCCAGCAGCGCTAGTAGACAGGGTAGGACCCAGTACTTC. Translating gives CASSASRQGRTQYF.

This rearrangement joins TRBV11-2 to TRBJ1-1; no clear D gene. The V end was cut by 1 base, the J end by 2 bases, with 8 bases between. The CDR3 extends over 14 amino acids. CDR1 and CDR2 (germline): SGHAT, FQNNGV. As DNA, the CDR3 is TGTGCCAGCAGCTTAGTCCCCAGAAACACTGAAGCTTTCTTT. Translating it yields CASSLVPRNTEAFF.

The chain has TRBV6-1 and TRBJ2-7; D possibly corresponds to TRBD1 (5 bases). V was shortened by 2 bases and J by 5 bases, with 10 bases between the two germline ends. The CDR3 loop spans 13 amino acids. Per germline, CDR1 MNHNS and CDR2 SASEGT. DNA for the CDR3: TGTGCCAGCAGTGAAAACCAGGGCCACGAGCAGTACGTC. This sequence encodes CASSENQGHEQYV.

The V call is TRBV12-5, the J call TRBJ2-4; a possible D gene is TRBD2 (6 bases). CDR3 size: 16 residues. The V gene's germline CDR1 is LGHNT and CDR2 FRNRAP. V shed 6 bases and J shed 0 bases, with 15 bases lying between them. DNA for the CDR3: TGTGCTAGTGGCCCCCCGGGACTGGCAGCCAAAAACATTCAGTACTTC. Protein product: CASGPPGLAAKNIQYF.

This clone appeared once. V and J are TRBV10-3 and TRBJ2-3, with D tentatively TRBD2 (7 bases). CDR3 length: 14 residues. The V and J ends lost 10 bases and 3 bases respectively, with 17 bases between them. Germline V gene sequence: CDR1 ENHRY, CDR2 SYGVKD. CDR3 region: CATKSGDKTDTQYF. CDR3 bases: TGTGCCACGAAGAGCGGGGACAAGACAGATACGCAGTATTTT.

This clone has only a few counts. The rearrangement uses TRBV6-6 and TRBJ2-7; D is possibly TRBD1 (7 bases). With 5 bases removed from V and 4 bases from J, the gap between germline ends came to 18 bases. CDR3 length: 15 amino acids. The V gene's germline CDR1 is MNHNY and CDR2 SVGAGI (reference sequence). The CDR3 is CASSASPTGRYEQYF. CDR3 nucleotides: TGTGCCAGCAGTGCCTCTCCGACAGGGAGGTACGAGCAGTACTTC.

As concerns this clone: A read error may produce the germline difference seen at one junction end. The chain combines TRBV7-7 with TRBJ2-2; 13 nucleotides agree with TRBD2. This CDR3 contains 16 residues. From germline, CDR1 is SSHAT and CDR2 FNYEAQ (reference sequence). CDR3 in amino acids: CASSPGLAGAGGELFF. CDR3 DNA sequence: TGTGCTAGCAGCCCCGGACTAGCGGGAGCGGGCGGGGAGCTGTTTTTT.

The CDR3, as DNA: TGTGCCAGTAGTACCATTCTGGATATAGCGGGAGCCTATTACAATGAGCAGTTCTTC. Translation gives CASSTILDIAGAYYNEQFF. The rearrangement links TRBV19 to TRBJ2-1; 9 bases fit TRBD2. Germline CDR1 LNHDA, CDR2 SQIVND (reference sequence). The V gene end was trimmed by 4 bases and the J gene end by 4 bases; junction bases not matched to a gene: 17. The CDR3 has 19 residues.

The chain combines TRBV11-3 with TRBJ1-1; 7 nucleotides line up with TRBD1. CDR3 length equals 14 residues. CDR1 is SGHNT and CDR2 is YENEEA in the germline V gene. V shed 2 bases, J shed 0 bases, and the junction held 0 bases outside the gene matches. CDR3 amino acids: CASSLQGVNTEAFF. CDR3 in DNA: TGTGCCAGCAGCTTACAGGGGGTGAACACTGAAGCTTTCTTT.

CDR3 loop: CASSYLATEAFF. As DNA, the CDR3 is TGTGCCAGCAGTTATCTGGCCACTGAAGCTTTCTTT. V usage is TRBV6-6 and J usage is TRBJ1-1, with D unclear. Deletions cut 3 bases from V and 4 bases from J, with 6 bases between. Per the germline V gene, CDR1 is MNHNY and CDR2 is SVGAGI (reference sequence). The length of the CDR3 is 12 residues.

V usage is TRBV7-3 and J usage is TRBJ1-2; no clear D. The V and J ends lost 1 base and 6 bases respectively, with 15 bases between them. The length of the CDR3 is 15 residues. Looked up from germline, CDR1 is SGHTA and CDR2 is FQGTGA. CDR3 coding DNA: TGTGCCAGCAGCTTAATGGGCAACCCGCGGGATGGCTACACCTTC. Its protein is CASSLMGNPRDGYTF.

This chain uses TRBV30 with TRBJ1-2, with 7 bases matching TRBD1. The CDR3 length is 17 residues. CDR1 GTSNPN and CDR2 SVGIG come from the germline V gene (reference sequence). J lost 1 base, V lost 2 bases, and 13 bases had no gene match. CDR3 amino acids: CAWSKGAGGLLNYGYTF. CDR3 DNA: TGTGCCTGGAGTAAGGGGGCAGGGGGACTCCTTAACTATGGCTACACCTTC. The full variable domain, completed using reference TRBV30 and TRBJ1-2, is SQTIHQWPATLVQPVGSPLSLECTVEGTSNPNLYWYRQAAGRGLQLLFYSVGIGQISSEVPQNLSASRPQDRQFILSSKKLLLSDSGFYLCAWSKGAGGLLNYGYTFGSGTRLTVV.

This clone showed up just once. The J gene is TRBJ2-2, the V gene TRBV2; TRBD1 is a possible D gene (6 bases). The CDR3 is 14 amino acids. The V end was cut by 8 bases, the J end by 5 bases, with 15 bases between. Germline V gene sequence: CDR1 SNHLY, CDR2 FYNNEI. As DNA, the CDR3 is TGTGCCAGCCAGAGGCAGGGGAGTACCGGGGAGCTGTTTTTT. Translation: CASQRQGSTGELFF.

The chain links TRBV6-6 to TRBJ1-1, with 10 bases lining up with TRBD1. The CDR3 has 16 residues. V trimming: 6 bases; J trimming: 5 bases; junction bases outside the gene matches: 12. Germline CDR1 and CDR2: MNHNY and SVGAGI (reference sequence). The CDR3 is CASSRPGTGEVTEAFF. CDR3 DNA sequence: TGTGCCAGCAGCCGTCCCGGGACAGGGGAGGTGACTGAAGCTTTCTTT.

The J gene is TRBJ2-5, the V gene TRBV6-1, with 8 bases lining up with TRBD1. The CDR3 covers 15 residues. Germline V gene sequence: CDR1 MNHNS, CDR2 SASEGT. With V trimmed by 6 bases and J by 7 bases, 13 bases remained unmatched. CDR3 in amino acids: CASRPGTGTSGTQYF. In DNA, the CDR3 is TGTGCCAGCAGGCCGGGGACAGGTACCTCGGGGACCCAGTACTTC.

The gene calls are TRBV29-1 and TRBJ1-4; 10 positions match TRBD1. The junction had 6 bases not matched to a gene; V was cut back by 3 bases and J by 14 bases. CDR1 and CDR2 from the germline V gene are SQVTM and ANQGSEA. There are 12 residues in the CDR3. DNA for the CDR3: TGCAGCGTTGAGGGACAGGGGACAGGGCTGTTTTTT. Its protein product is CSVEGQGTGLFF.

CDR3 sequence reads: CASSSNLLQGTGETQYF. CDR3 coding DNA: TGTGCCAGCAGCTCCAACCTCCTACAGGGAACGGGGGAGACCCAGTACTTC. J is TRBJ2-5 and V is TRBV7-6; a weak D match, TRBD1 (6 bases). Trimming stripped 4 bases from V and 5 bases from J, with 23 bases between. Germline V gene data show CDR1 as SGHVS and CDR2 as FNYEAQ. The CDR3 spans 17 residues. Based on the CDR3 plus reference TRBV7-6 and TRBJ2-5, the full variable domain is GAGVSQSPRYKVTKRGQDVALRCDPISGHVSLYWYRQALGQGPEFLTYFNYEAQQDKSGLPNDRFSAERPEGSISTLTIQRTEQRDSAMYRCASSSNLLQGTGETQYFGPGTRLLVL.

This clone came up once. The chain has TRBV2 and TRBJ2-1; tentatively, D is TRBD2 (5 bases). Per germline, CDR1 SNHLY and CDR2 FYNNEI. This CDR3 comprises 15 residues. The V gene lost 4 bases and the J gene lost 6 bases, with 16 bases spanning the gap. This CDR3 is CASSGRELAGNEQFF. In DNA form, the CDR3 reads TGTGCCAGCAGTGGCCGGGAATTAGCAGGCAATGAGCAGTTCTTC.

This chain joins TRBV19 and TRBJ1-5, with TRBD1 matching 8 bases. This CDR3 contains 16 residues. Trimming at V came to 4 bases and at J to 7 bases, leaving 12 bases not matched to a gene. Per germline, CDR1 LNHDA and CDR2 SQIVND (reference sequence). CDR3 protein: CASSKETGAGGQPQHF. CDR3 in DNA: TGTGCCAGTAGTAAGGAGACAGGGGCCGGGGGACAGCCCCAGCATTTT.

In nucleotides, the CDR3 is TGTGCCAGTAGTATAGATACAGCGGGGGGATACGAGCAGTACTTC. This gives the protein CASSIDTAGGYEQYF. The chain couples TRBV19 to TRBJ2-7; 9 bases fit TRBD2. The CDR3 runs 15 residues. V was pared by 0 bases and J by 4 bases, with 4 bases of the junction left unmatched. Germline V lookup: CDR1 LNHDA, CDR2 SQIVND (reference sequence). Variable domain in full (rest from reference TRBV19 and TRBJ2-7): DGGITQSPKYLFRKEGQNVTLSCEQNLNHDAMYWYRQDPGQGLRLIYYSQIVNDFQKGDIAEGYSVSREKKESFPLTVTSAQKNPTAFYLCASSIDTAGGYEQYFGPGTRLTVT.